The entry that follows covers one TCR beta chain sequence. Total RNA, at least 6 micrograms per sample, was extracted from PBMCs. The data derive from a study of blood T cells in healthy people across ages. PCR was performed a second time for roughly 6 to 12 cycles using a sample-barcoded 5' primer and a J-beta primer mix. Every molecule of cDNA carried a tag from a template-switch adaptor with 12 random nucleotides. TCRdb itself ran the 5' RACE reads through MiXCR, one entry per CDR3 protein. Here the sample spans over 600,000 distinct CDR3 sequences, 46% being singletons. After removal of 5 bases from V and 4 bases from J, the junction contained 4 bases not matched to a gene. The CDR3 totals 16 residues.

This TCR derives from a man older than 75 in good health. Material for sequencing was blood. This chain joins TRBV12-3 or TRBV12-4 and TRBJ2-2; the match to TRBD2 covers 13 bases. The CDR3 nucleotides read TGTGCCAGCAGTACTAGCGGGGGGGCGGTCACCGGGGAGCTGTTTTTT. Protein sequence: CASSTSGGAVTGELFF.